The 21 T cell receptor beta chains given below trace back to one sample, sequenced in a study of T cells in Graves' hyperthyroidism and ophthalmopathy. Researchers took RNA transcripts and amplified the TCR beta CDR3 regions from them. The primer set for the first-round RT-PCR of the TCR CDR3 was HTBI. TCRdb reprocessed the multiplex PCR reads with MiXCR, giving one entry per CDR3 protein. The repertoire holds about 350,000 distinct CDR3 sequences, with about 15% as singletons. The sample comprised blood. The receptors stem from a woman aged 25 to 39 with Graves' hyperthyroidism.

This clonotype was observed many times. The V gene is TRBV28, the J gene TRBJ2-3; possibly TRBD2 for D (5 bases). The germline V and J ends were trimmed by 3 bases and 6 bases, with 16 bases remaining between them. CDR1 and CDR2 from the germline V gene are MDHEN and SYDVKM. The CDR3 spans 15 residues. CDR3 nucleotides: TGTGCCAGCAGTTTTGTAACTAGAATAGAGGATACGCAGTATTTT. This gives the protein CASSFVTRIEDTQYF.

This chain links TRBV6-2 or TRBV6-3 with TRBJ2-6; 12 positions agree with TRBD2. Germline V gene sequence: CDR1 MNHEY, CDR2 SVGEGT. V lost 5 bases and J lost 0; bases outside the gene matches: 5. This CDR3 region has 18 residues. Here the CDR3 DNA reads TGTGCCAGCAGTGCAACTAGCGGGAGGTCCTCTGGGGCCAACGTCCTGACTTTC. Translated: CASSATSGRSSGANVLTF.

This clonotype was seen a few times. J is TRBJ2-6 and V is TRBV6-8, with unresolved D. The CDR3 consists of 14 residues. V was trimmed by 8 bases and J by 2 bases, leaving 10 bases between them. Germline loops: CDR1 MNHGY, CDR2 SAAAGT. CDR3 loop: CASHRTAGANVLTF. The CDR3 coding sequence is TGTGCCAGCCACCGAACGGCTGGGGCCAACGTCCTGACTTTC.

The chain carries TRBV9 and TRBJ2-2; no clear D. The V gene lost 0 bases and the J gene lost 3 bases, with 6 bases spanning the gap. CDR3 size: 14 residues. In germline, CDR1 is SGDLS, CDR2 YYNGEE. CDR3: CASSVEADTGELFF. The CDR3 DNA follows: TGTGCCAGCAGCGTAGAGGCTGACACCGGGGAGCTGTTTTTT.

The chain uses TRBV30 and TRBJ2-3, with 13 positions matching TRBD2. Germline V lookup: CDR1 GTSNPN, CDR2 SVGIG (reference sequence). The CDR3 runs to 15 residues. The trim removed 0 bases at V and 3 bases at J, leaving 0 bases unmatched. CDR3: CAWSVTSGRTDTQYF. In DNA form, the CDR3 reads TGTGCCTGGAGTGTGACTAGCGGGAGGACAGATACGCAGTATTTT.

Many counts were recorded for this clonotype. The chain links TRBV27 to TRBJ2-5, with TRBD1 as a possible D gene (6 bases). Germline CDR1 is MNHEY and CDR2 is SMNVEV (reference sequence). Trimming stripped 6 bases from V and 14 bases from J, with 22 bases between. The CDR3 loop spans 13 amino acids. This chain's CDR3 is CASRGSDRMLTYF. The CDR3 coding sequence is TGTGCCAGCAGAGGGTCCGACAGGATGTTGACTTACTTC.

This clonotype was seen repeatedly, ten times or more. The chain couples TRBV6-1 to TRBJ1-1; D is unresolved. Germline V gene sequence: CDR1 MNHNS, CDR2 SASEGT. This CDR3 spans 13 amino acids. The germline V and J ends were trimmed by 6 bases and 0 bases, with 8 bases remaining between them. This chain's CDR3 is CASRYTLNTEAFF. CDR3 nucleotides: TGTGCCAGCAGGTACACCTTGAACACTGAAGCTTTCTTT.

This chain joins TRBV6-2 or TRBV6-3 and TRBJ2-2; no reliable D call. Germline assignment: CDR1 MNHEY and CDR2 SVGEGT. V lost 7 bases to trimming and J lost 0 bases, with 9 bases between them. CDR3 length: 14 residues. This CDR3 reads CASKGATNTGELFF. The CDR3 DNA sequence: TGTGCCAGCAAGGGCGCCACGAACACCGGGGAGCTGTTTTTT.

The gene calls are TRBV2 and TRBJ2-3, with 8 bases aligning to TRBD2. Germline CDR1 reads SNHLY; CDR2 reads FYNNEI. The CDR3 length is 15 residues. With V trimmed by 5 bases and J by 6 bases, 10 bases remained unmatched. CDR3 protein: CASSTVTGGADTQYF. CDR3 in DNA: TGTGCCAGCAGTACCGTAACGGGAGGGGCGGATACGCAGTATTTT.

At least ten counts were recorded for this clonotype. The rearrangement uses TRBV28 and TRBJ1-6; D is uncertain. The ends were cut back, 7 bases at V and 9 bases at J, with 16 bases in the middle. The length of the CDR3 is 14 residues. CDR1 is MDHEN and CDR2 is SYDVKM in the germline V gene. CDR3 bases: TGTGCCAGCACCGTCCCCGGAGGGAGTTCACCCCTCCACTTT. It specifies CASTVPGGSSPLHF.

This clonotype was picked up one time. A much more abundant neighbour one base away suggests this may be a read error. The gene calls are TRBV6-2 or TRBV6-3 and TRBJ2-1; 7 bases line up with TRBD1. This CDR3 spans 14 amino acids. The V and J ends lost 5 bases and 6 bases, in that order; junction bases with no gene match: 7. Germline CDR1 MNHEY, CDR2 SVGEGT. The CDR3 is CASSLNRGRNEQFF. The CDR3 DNA sequence: TGTGCCAGCAGTCTGAACAGGGGTCGCAATGAGCAGTTCTTC.

This clonotype was counted many times. CDR3 region: CAISEGREEQFF. The CDR3 coding sequence is TGTGCCATCAGTGAAGGCCGGGAGGAGCAGTTCTTC. The chain is built from TRBV10-3 and TRBJ2-1, with TRBD2 as a possible D gene (6 bases). Per the germline V gene, CDR1 is ENHRY and CDR2 is SYGVKD. Trimming removed 3 bases from V and 10 bases from J, with 10 bases in between. The CDR3 loop spans 12 amino acids.

This chain joins TRBV2 and TRBJ2-1, with 14 positions matching TRBD2. This CDR3 has 15 amino acids. V was clipped by 6 bases and J by 9 bases; unmatched bases: 7. CDR1 is SNHLY and CDR2 is FYNNEI in the germline V gene. The chain's CDR3 is CASSVGLAGVAEQFF. CDR3 sequence (DNA): TGTGCCAGCAGCGTGGGACTAGCGGGAGTGGCTGAGCAGTTCTTC.

This clonotype was picked up many times. The CDR3 DNA sequence: TGTGCCAGCAGTTCGGACGGCGTTGGCTACGAGCAGTACTTC. This codes for CASSSDGVGYEQYF. J is TRBJ2-7 and V is TRBV12-3 or TRBV12-4; D uncertain. The CDR3 consists of 14 residues. V was cut by 4 bases and J by 3 bases, with 13 bases left in between.

In this sample, this clonotype turned up a few times. DNA for the CDR3: TGTGCCAGCAGTTTGGGCGGGACGGCGTATCAAGAGACCCAGTACTTC. It codes for CASSLGGTAYQETQYF. The V and J genes are TRBV12-3 or TRBV12-4 and TRBJ2-5; weak D call: TRBD2 (6 bases). The germline V and J ends were trimmed by 3 bases and 2 bases, with 16 bases remaining between them. CDR3 length: 16 amino acids.

This chain joins TRBV30 and TRBJ2-5; a weak D match, TRBD1 (5 bases). The CDR3 is made up of 13 amino acids. V lost 3 bases and J lost 6, with 14 bases in between. Germline CDR1 GTSNPN, CDR2 SVGIG (reference sequence). In nucleotides, the CDR3 is TGTGCCTGGAGCTCTGGGGCAGAACAGACCCAGTACTTC. Protein sequence: CAWSSGAEQTQYF.

This clonotype was recorded a few times. V is TRBV20-1 and J is TRBJ2-2; no clear D. V shed 0 bases and J shed 3 bases, with 5 bases lying between them. Per germline, CDR1 DFQATT and CDR2 SNEGSKA (reference sequence). This CDR3 is 13 amino acids long. CDR3 residues: CSAREGYTGELFF. DNA of the CDR3: TGCAGTGCTAGAGAAGGGTACACCGGGGAGCTGTTTTTT.

There are many counts of this clonotype. The chain employs TRBV7-3 and TRBJ2-3; tentative D call: TRBD2 (5 bases). Germline CDR1 SGHTA, CDR2 FQGTGA. Trimming cost V 4 bases and J 6 bases, with 26 bases left between them. The CDR3 has 18 residues. The CDR3 protein is CASSSKTTSSEGPDTQYF. Written as DNA, the CDR3 is TGTGCCAGCAGCTCGAAGACTACTAGTTCGGAAGGCCCCGATACGCAGTATTTT.

The chain joins TRBV4-2 to TRBJ2-3; unclear D gene. Germline values: CDR1 LGHNA, CDR2 YNFKEQ. This CDR3 is built from 14 residues. The V end lost 0 bases, the J end lost 1 base, and 5 bases lay between the germline ends. This CDR3 reads CASSQEAGTDTQYF. In nucleotides, the CDR3 is TGTGCCAGCAGCCAAGAGGCGGGCACAGATACGCAGTATTTT.

The sample holds a few counts of this clonotype. This chain connects TRBV7-8 to TRBJ2-3; 9 bases are a match to TRBD2. After removal of 0 bases from V and 9 bases from J, the junction contained 7 bases not matched to a gene. The CDR3 has 15 residues. Germline CDR1 is SGHVS and CDR2 is FQNEAQ. The CDR3: CASSLAGASGKTQYF. Here the CDR3 DNA reads TGTGCCAGCAGCTTAGCGGGGGCTAGCGGGAAGACGCAGTATTTT. Variable domain in full (rest from reference TRBV7-8 and TRBJ2-3): GAGVSQSPRYKVAKRGQDVALRCDPISGHVSLFWYQQALGQGPEFLTYFQNEAQLDKSGLPSDRFFAERPEGSVSTLKIQRTQQEDSAVYLCASSLAGASGKTQYFGPGTRLTVL.

This clonotype was picked up many times. This sequence joins TRBV28 and TRBJ2-7, with TRBD1 matching 8 bases. Germline CDR1 is MDHEN and CDR2 is SYDVKM. This CDR3 has 15 residues. Trimming removed 7 bases from V and 7 bases from J; junction bases left unmatched: 15. CDR3 loop: CASTNQGAVLWEQYF. For the CDR3, the DNA is TGTGCCAGCACCAACCAGGGGGCGGTTTTGTGGGAGCAGTACTTC.